This T cell receptor beta chain was observed in a study of shared clonotypes between healthy human individuals (dated by TCRdb to 2018 to 2020). Regarding the study in general: The cohort included a few men and a couple of women between 18 and 49 years of age. The study deeply sequenced blood TCR repertoires of several healthy adults to estimate repertoire size and the extent of clonotype sharing between individuals. For each donor, CD4 naive and CD4 memory were each given three plates, CD8 naive was given two plates, and CD8 memory was given one plate. Libraries were prepared and TCR repertoires were sequenced by different laboratories using diverse techniques, in order to increase sequencing depth and limit assay-specific biases. Between about 0.8 and 9 billion PBMCs per donor were obtained by leukapheresis.

Turning to this clone: The specificity of this receptor is unknown. No base quality information exists; no much larger clone differs at one position.

The investigation overall reported the following: Sampling was restricted to blood, and TCR repertoires in tissues likely differ from the TCR repertoires found in blood. Pairwise subsampling led to the expectation that sequencing depth would affect the degree of clonotype sharing among donors. Rarefaction of sorted-subset datasets indicated incomplete sequencing despite the large sequencing depth. Because the study included a small number of donors, the genetic and exposure-history diversity represented was limited. Across a few donors, 5% to 6% of naive CD4, approximately 3.6% of naive CD8, roughly 2.2% of memory CD4, and approximately 0.4% of memory CD8 clonotypes were shared. Estimated clonotype richness was generally larger for naive than for memory subsets. Higher generation probabilities were observed for clonotypes shared by all four sorted-subset donors than for non-shared clonotypes.

The junction shows trimming of 7 bases on V and 9 bases on J, and the gene matches do not reach 7 bases of it. CDR1 and CDR2, looked up from the germline V gene (reference sequence), are SGHNT and YYREEE. The CDR3 holds 12 amino acids from the cysteine to the phenylalanine. Here the CDR3 DNA is all that survives: 36 bases in frame from base 1. Using the deep immunoSEQ assay, TCR CDR3 regions were amplified from genomic DNA by multiplex PCR. Extracted genomic DNA from each cell subset was spread evenly across all wells of several immunoSEQ 96-well plates, with each plate serving as a replicate. For sorted subsets, each replicate PCR was loaded with 200 ng genomic DNA, equivalent to 32,000 or so T cell genomes. Purified libraries were measured with a Qubit 3.0 fluorometer, size-checked on a Bioanalyzer 2100, and measured again with the KAPA Library Quantification kit. A separate single-read 150-cycle Illumina NextSeq 550 flow cell was used to sequence each immunoSEQ 96-well plate. The study's own analysis went as follows. Because only junctional sequences without quality scores were contained in the immunoSEQ output, filtering matching that applied to full-length reads could not be performed. To assign V/J genes and CDR3, sequences were annotated against IMGT germline references using PyIR, a Python wrapper for IgBLAST v1.9. Reads with weak V/J assignments (E-value above 1e-6), missing CDR3, stop codons, out-of-frame junctions, or ambiguous translated residues were removed. V3J clonotypes were defined as sequences sharing the same inferred V gene, J gene, and CDR3 amino acid sequence. The percentage overlap between two repertoires was calculated by dividing the number of shared unique clonotypes by the size of the smaller repertoire. Repertoire richness was assessed with RTK rarefaction, the Chao1 estimator, and Recon v2.1 estimates of unobserved clonotypes. Generation probabilities for all TCRbeta clonotypes obtained by the gDNA method from a handful of donors were computed using OLGA. TCRdb obtained this table from immuneACCESS and retained in-frame rearrangements with V and J assigned. These tables miss some clones; where compared with another copy, unresolved V genes account for less than half of the shortfall, and the remainder is unexplained. V, J and clone size were drawn from that table, and D and trimming were deduced from the DNA. The sample contains about 1 million clones, 60% to 80% of them found a single time. The biggest ten clones account for approximately 1.5% of the sample.

Healthy HIV-negative adults with no recently reported acute infections or vaccinations were included as donors. All donors were Caucasian adults living in Nashville, Tennessee, USA. CD4+ T cells were enriched through magnetic negative selection, after which naive cells were positively selected on CD45RA and the remaining negative fraction served as the memory subset. Blood was collected by leukapheresis, and PBMCs were isolated by Ficoll-Histopaque density gradient centrifugation and then cryopreserved in liquid nitrogen vapor phase. Analytical flow cytometry was used to check the purity and quantity of each magnetically sorted T cell population. Each sorted fraction had its genomic DNA isolated and then quantified by UV absorbance on a Nanodrop 2000c.

Sequencing was performed on memory CD4+ T cells sorted from blood. Explained via the paper, the cell subset or site label denotes: CD45RA-negative fraction. This TCR derives from a man between 18 and 35 years old in good health. The sequence is built from TRBV5-4 and TRBJ2-1, and 7 bases in between align with TRBD2. The nucleotide sequence reads as follows: TGTGCCAGCGGGCCTTGGGAGGGTGAGCAGTTCTTC. This encodes CASGPWEGEQFF.